Sequencing of this T cell receptor (beta chain) was carried out in a study of molecular identifiers for immune sequencing clone quantification. Study-wide background: Split five ways in replicates, RNA from around 18,000 or 91,000 naive CD8 cells had four portions sequenced. Study conclusions and caveats: Clones exceeding 20 RNA copies carried over 97% of effector molecules but under 1% of naive-cell molecules.

It was from roughly 20,000 to 1,000,000 sorted cells, with 10%, 30% or 50% RNA, that naive CD8 libraries came. This CDR3 is 16 amino acids long. CDR1 and CDR2 from the germline V gene are SGHVS and FNYEAQ. The trim removed 4 bases at V and 0 bases at J, leaving 7 bases unmatched. As to this clonotype: Its cognate antigen is unknown. A much larger clone sits a single nucleotide away, making a read error possible.

Methods described previously, with TCR primers listed, were used for bulk TCR libraries. One entry per CDR3 protein results from TCRdb running MiXCR on the PCR reads. The profile shows approximately 550,000 distinct CDR3 sequences, about a fifth of them singletons. The sequenced sample consisted of naive CD8+ T cells from blood, with Jurkat cell RNA spiked in. Subset of the sample: FACS-sorted CD8+CD4-CCR7+CD45RA+ naive T cells. The chain recombines TRBV7-6 with TRBJ2-3; 7 nucleotides match TRBD1. The sequence derives from a human donor in good health. Some libraries in this study had Jurkat cell RNA spiked in. The CDR3 sequence is CASSSATTGSTDTQYF. CDR3 in DNA: TGTGCCAGCAGCTCCGCCACGACAGGGAGCACAGATACGCAGTATTTT. Together with reference TRBV7-6 and TRBJ2-3, the CDR3 gives the full variable domain: GAGVSQSPRYKVTKRGQDVALRCDPISGHVSLYWYRQALGQGPEFLTYFNYEAQQDKSGLPNDRFSAERPEGSISTLTIQRTEQRDSAMYRCASSSATTGSTDTQYFGPGTRLTVL.